The clone carrying this T cell receptor (beta chain) has only one observation. Sequencing used immunoSEQ multiplex PCR; TCRdb keeps in-frame clones, though not all of them. The table has 1.4 million to 1.5 million clones, roughly 95% seen once. The entry originates in a study of shared clonotypes between healthy human individuals. There are 16 residues in the CDR3. The germline gives CDR1 LGHNA, CDR2 YSLEER. V dropped 0 bases and J dropped 2 bases, with 12 bases sitting between them. This chain links TRBV4-3 with TRBJ2-3; weak D call: TRBD2 (6 bases). The specimen sequenced was naive CD4+ T cells sorted from blood. Indicated subset: CD45RA+ positively selected. This TCR was recovered from a young man in good health. The CDR3 here is CASSQDGRGVTDTQYF. DNA for the CDR3: TGCGCCAGCAGCCAAGATGGGCGCGGGGTCACAGATACGCAGTATTTT.